This T cell receptor beta chain derives from a study of technical replicates of blood from a few donors. Sequencing was performed with immunoSEQ multiplex PCR; in TCRdb, only in-frame clones are kept and a portion is missing. The repertoire holds about 79,000 clones, roughly 94% seen once, with roughly 0.26% in the top ten. V lost 0 bases and J 3 bases, leaving 7 bases between the germline ends. Germline V gene lookup returns CDR1 SGHRS and CDR2 YFSETQ. This CDR3 contains 14 residues. Sequencing was performed on T cells isolated from PBMCs. The receptor's source is a human donor in good health. The J gene is TRBJ1-5, the V gene TRBV5-1; D remains unclear. In DNA form, the CDR3 reads TGCGCCAGCAGCTTGGCCGCGTACAATCAGCCCCAGCATTTT. Residues: CASSLAAYNQPQHF.